One sample yielded the 13 T cell receptor beta chains listed below, sequenced in a study of cytomegalovirus exposure and HLA in healthy donors. Amplification used 60 Vbeta primers and 13 Jbeta primers. Assay: immunoSEQ multiplex PCR; the TCRdb copy retains only in-frame clones and omits some. The repertoire holds 150,000 to 200,000 clones, with more than 75% as singletons. Sequences were obtained from PBMCs. Every receptor here comes from a male donor in good health and CMV-seronegative.

There are a few counts of this clone. V and J are TRBV7-2 and TRBJ2-1; 7 bases align to TRBD1. CDR3 length equals 15 residues. Germline V gene data show CDR1 as SGHTA and CDR2 as FQGNSA. Trimming at V came to 0 bases and at J to 2 bases, leaving 1 base not matched to a gene. CDR3 sequence reads: CASSLAQGAYNEQFF. CDR3 sequence (DNA): TGTGCCAGCAGCTTAGCGCAGGGGGCCTACAATGAGCAGTTCTTC.

This chain joins TRBV6-5 and TRBJ2-7; D is perhaps TRBD1 (6 bases). V lost 6 bases and J lost 0, with 12 bases in between. Per germline, CDR1 MNHEY and CDR2 SVGAGI. There are 14 residues in the CDR3. The CDR3 region has the DNA TGTGCCAGCAGCGGGACATTTAGCTCCTACGAGCAGTACTTC. This encodes CASSGTFSSYEQYF.

The J gene is TRBJ1-2, the V gene TRBV9; D gene unclear. V was shortened by 4 bases and J by 7 bases, with 8 bases between the two germline ends. CDR3 length: 11 residues. Germline V gives CDR1 SGDLS, CDR2 YYNGEE. The CDR3 nucleotides read TGTGCCAGCAGCTCGCGGGGTGGCTACACCTTC. Translated: CASSSRGGYTF.

The chain is built from TRBV4-2 and TRBJ1-6; D is unclear. The CDR3 sequence is 16 residues long. Trimming took off 0 bases at V and 6 bases at J, with 12 bases between the two ends. The V gene's germline CDR1 is LGHNA and CDR2 YNFKEQ. CDR3 DNA: TGTGCCAGCAGCCAAGATTTTGGCGCGGGTAATTCACCCCTCCACTTT. Its translation: CASSQDFGAGNSPLHF.

The chain employs TRBV29-1 and TRBJ2-3; the D is unclear. Germline V gene lookup returns CDR1 SQVTM and CDR2 ANQGSEA. Trimming removed 4 bases from V and 6 bases from J, with 5 bases in between. The CDR3 runs to 10 residues. CDR3 region: CSVGRDTQYF. CDR3 DNA sequence: TGCAGCGTTGGTCGGGATACGCAGTATTTT.

The chain's CDR3 is CASSTDRGEQYF. CDR3 nucleotide sequence: TGCGCCAGCAGTACGGACAGGGGCGAGCAGTACTTC. The chain has TRBV5-1 and TRBJ2-7; 9 bases are a match to TRBD1. Germline CDR1 SGHRS, CDR2 YFSETQ. Trimming cost V 5 bases and J 6 bases; bases outside gene matches: 3. This CDR3 is built from 12 residues.

This clone was observed a single time. CDR3 DNA: TGTGCCATCACCGAGACAGGTAGTACCTACGAGCAGTACTTC. Encoded protein: CAITETGSTYEQYF. The J gene is TRBJ2-7, the V gene TRBV10-3; D possibly corresponds to TRBD1 (6 bases). The germline V gene encodes CDR1 ENHRY and CDR2 SYGVKD. This CDR3 spans 14 amino acids. Trimming removed 7 bases from V and 2 bases from J, with 15 bases in between.

The rearrangement links TRBV5-6 to TRBJ1-2; D is undetermined. Germline V lookup: CDR1 SGHDT, CDR2 YYEEEE. This CDR3 contains 14 residues. The V end was cut by 6 bases, the J end by 4 bases, with 16 bases between. CDR3: CASTVTGRVYGYTF. The CDR3 coding sequence is TGTGCCAGCACCGTTACCGGGAGAGTCTATGGCTACACCTTC. The whole variable domain, remainder taken from reference TRBV5-6 and TRBJ1-2, is DAGVTQSPTHLIKTRGQQVTLRCSPKSGHDTVSWYQQALGQGPQFIFQYYEEEERQRGNFPDRFSGHQFPNYSSELNVNALLLGDSALYLCASTVTGRVYGYTFGSGTRLTVV.

The chain combines TRBV2 with TRBJ2-3; D is unclear. The CDR3 runs 13 residues. Germline V CDR1 and CDR2: SNHLY, FYNNEI. V shed 4 bases and J shed 0 bases, with 5 bases lying between them. The CDR3 spells CASSGISTDTQYF. Written as DNA, the CDR3 is TGTGCCAGCAGTGGTATAAGCACAGATACGCAGTATTTT.

This clone appeared a few times. The chain carries TRBV10-3 and TRBJ1-1, with 7 bases that match TRBD1. The V segment lost 5 bases and the J segment 1 base; nucleotides outside the gene matches: 7. CDR1 and CDR2 from the germline V gene are ENHRY and SYGVKD. The CDR3 extends over 15 amino acids. This CDR3 is CAISRTGAGNTEAFF. The CDR3 nucleotides are TGTGCCATCAGTAGAACAGGGGCGGGGAACACTGAAGCTTTCTTT.

This clone was observed a handful of times. The J gene is TRBJ2-1, the V gene TRBV5-1; 12 nucleotides line up with TRBD2. The junction had 10 bases not matched to a gene; V was cut back by 4 bases and J by 8 bases. Germline V gives CDR1 SGHRS, CDR2 YFSETQ. CDR3 length: 16 residues. The CDR3 loop reads CASSPGGGLAGHEQFF. DNA for the CDR3: TGCGCCAGCAGCCCGGGGGGGGGACTAGCGGGCCATGAGCAGTTCTTC.

The count of this clone is one. This sequence joins TRBV4-1 and TRBJ1-3; D gene unclear. Germline loops: CDR1 MGHRA, CDR2 YSYEKL. Trimming cost V 5 bases and J 0 bases, with 11 bases left between them. This CDR3 has 15 amino acids. CDR3 region: CASSASTISGNTIYF. In nucleotides, the CDR3 is TGCGCCAGCAGCGCTAGTACGATCTCTGGAAACACCATATATTTT.

This chain connects TRBV7-3 to TRBJ2-1; a possible D gene is TRBD2 (6 bases). V lost 5 bases, J lost 7 bases, and 15 bases lay in between. This CDR3 contains 14 residues. Germline V gene lookup returns CDR1 SGHTA and CDR2 FQGTGA. DNA for the CDR3: TGTGCCAGCAGCGTTAGTTTAGCGGCTAATGAGCAGTTCTTC. Amino acids: CASSVSLAANEQFF.